Presented here are 18 T cell receptor beta chains from one specimen sequenced in a study of T cells in Graves' hyperthyroidism and ophthalmopathy. The CDR3 regions of TCR beta were amplified from RNA transcripts. With the HTBI primer set, the TCR CDR3 went through a first round of RT-PCR. Each CDR3 protein is one row after TCRdb ran MiXCR on the multiplex PCR reads. The sample records 350,000 or so distinct CDR3 sequences, 15% to 20% being singletons. Sequencing was done on a sample of blood. The receptors were sampled from a woman in her fifties or sixties with Graves' hyperthyroidism.

This clonotype was seen at least ten times. The chain has TRBV2 and TRBJ2-3; perhaps TRBD2 as D (7 bases). CDR3 length equals 13 residues. Trimming left V 6 bases short and J 4 bases short, with 11 bases between. CDR1 SNHLY and CDR2 FYNNEI come from the germline V gene. The CDR3 region is CASRREGADTQYF. CDR3 DNA: TGTGCCAGCAGGAGGGAGGGGGCAGATACGCAGTATTTT.

The J gene is TRBJ1-1, the V gene TRBV5-8; D is undetermined. The CDR3 is 15 residues long. The germline CDR1 and CDR2 sequences are SGHTS and YDEGEE. Trimming left V 1 base short and J 0 bases short, with 10 bases between. As DNA, the CDR3 is TGTGCCAGCAGCTTGTTTTCCCACATGAACACTGAAGCTTTCTTT. Translating it yields CASSLFSHMNTEAFF.

This clonotype was recorded only once. V is TRBV3-1 and J is TRBJ1-4; 7 bases match TRBD1. Germline CDR1 reads LGHDT; CDR2 reads YNNKEL (reference sequence). Losses at the gene ends were 0 bases for V and 2 bases for J; bases not matched to a gene: 12. This CDR3 is built from 19 residues. DNA for the CDR3: TGTGCCAGCAGCCAAGATTTGGTTTTTGACAGGGTCACTAATGAAAAACTGTTTTTT. Amino acids: CASSQDLVFDRVTNEKLFF.

This clonotype was observed a few times. As DNA, the CDR3 is TGTGCCAGCAGTTTGACCACGGGACACAACTACGAGCAGTACTTC. This sequence encodes CASSLTTGHNYEQYF. The chain has TRBV5-5 and TRBJ2-7; maybe TRBD1 (6 bases). CDR1 and CDR2 from the germline V gene are SGHKS and YYEKEE (reference sequence). The CDR3 totals 15 residues. The V and J ends lost 5 bases and 3 bases respectively, with 18 bases between them. The complete variable domain, with remaining parts taken from reference TRBV5-5 and TRBJ2-7, reads DAGVTQSPTHLIKTRGQQVTLRCSPISGHKSVSWYQQVLGQGPQFIFQYYEKEERGRGNFPDRFSARQFPNYSSELNVNALLLGDSALYLCASSLTTGHNYEQYFGPGTRLTVT.

The sample holds many counts of this clonotype. The chain carries TRBV19 and TRBJ1-1, with 8 positions matching TRBD1. Germline V gene sequence: CDR1 LNHDA, CDR2 SQIVND (reference sequence). The CDR3 runs to 17 residues. V was pared by 7 bases and J by 0 bases, with 13 bases of the junction left unmatched. CDR3 sequence: CASIPSGQGILNTEAFF. The CDR3 region has the DNA TGTGCCAGTATCCCTAGCGGACAGGGTATTTTGAACACTGAAGCTTTCTTT.

This clonotype was picked up a small number of times. The J gene is TRBJ2-1, the V gene TRBV20-1; TRBD2 aligns across 10 bases. V was pared by 0 bases and J by 4 bases, with 6 bases of the junction left unmatched. CDR3 length: 16 amino acids. Germline CDR1 is DFQATT and CDR2 is SNEGSKA (reference sequence). Here the CDR3 reads CSARDPSGRGYNEQFF. The DNA for the CDR3 is TGCAGTGCTAGAGATCCTAGCGGGAGAGGTTACAATGAGCAGTTCTTC.

In nucleotides, the CDR3 is TGTGCCAGCAGTTTGAATAGCGGGGGTTACCGCACAGATACGCAGTATTTT. Its protein is CASSLNSGGYRTDTQYF. This chain connects TRBV6-1 to TRBJ2-3, with 9 bases lining up with TRBD2. This CDR3 is 17 amino acids long. Germline CDR1 is MNHNS and CDR2 is SASEGT. V lost 5 bases and J lost 1; bases outside the gene matches: 10.

The V call is TRBV20-1, the J call TRBJ2-5; unclear D gene. Germline V lookup: CDR1 DFQATT, CDR2 SNEGSKA (reference sequence). The CDR3 is 11 residues long. CDR3 sequence reads: CSVGVRETQYF. The CDR3 nucleotides are TGCAGCGTTGGCGTCCGGGAGACCCAGTACTTC.

This clonotype has a count of ten or more. The genes are TRBV11-1 and TRBJ1-1; the D gene is possibly TRBD1 (5 bases). The V end lost 6 bases, the J end lost 2 bases, and 19 bases lay between the germline ends. Germline CDR1 SGHAT, CDR2 FQDESV (reference sequence). The CDR3 is made up of 16 amino acids. This chain's CDR3 is CASSLRPHQGNTEAFF. Here the CDR3 DNA reads TGTGCCAGCAGTTTACGCCCCCACCAGGGCAACACTGAAGCTTTCTTT.

This clonotype has more than one count but fewer than ten. The chain has TRBV7-9 and TRBJ2-2; 12 nucleotides align to TRBD2. J was trimmed by 5 bases and V by 11 bases; bases with no gene match: 0. Germline V lookup: CDR1 SEHNR, CDR2 FQNEAQ (reference sequence). The CDR3 runs to 12 residues. CDR3 nucleotide sequence: TGTGCCGGGACTAGCGGGACCGGGGAGCTGTTTTTT. Amino acids: CAGTSGTGELFF.

This clonotype came up many times. The chain joins TRBV20-1 to TRBJ1-2; 8 nucleotides line up with TRBD1. Germline CDR1 and CDR2: DFQATT and SNEGSKA (reference sequence). This CDR3 region has 14 residues. V trimming: 6 bases; J trimming: 1 base; junction bases outside the gene matches: 7. CDR3 amino acids: CSAERQGFNYGYTF. The CDR3 region has the DNA TGCAGTGCCGAACGACAGGGGTTTAACTATGGCTACACCTTC.

The sample holds a few counts of this clonotype. The rearrangement joins TRBV6-2 or TRBV6-3 to TRBJ1-6; TRBD1 aligns across 7 bases. V shed 4 bases, J shed 7 bases, and the junction held 13 bases outside the gene matches. The CDR3 covers 17 residues. Germline V gives CDR1 MNHEY, CDR2 SVGEGT. The CDR3 sequence is CASSFVTPGQKNSPLHF. The CDR3 DNA reads TGTGCCAGCAGTTTCGTGACTCCGGGACAGAAAAATTCACCCCTCCACTTT.

As concerns this clonotype: This may be a read error: a much more frequent sequence differs by one nucleotide. V gene TRBV5-1 combines with J gene TRBJ2-1, with D hard to call. From germline, CDR1 is SGHRS and CDR2 YFSETQ. This CDR3 has 14 amino acids. CDR3 DNA sequence: TGCGCCAGCAGCTTGGGGTCTGCTTACAATGAGCAGCTCTTC. It is translated as CASSLGSAYNEQLF.

The V and J genes are TRBV19 and TRBJ1-6, with D unclear. V lost 5 bases to trimming and J lost 4 bases, with 9 bases between them. The germline CDR1 and CDR2 sequences are LNHDA and SQIVND (reference sequence). The CDR3 contains 14 residues. The CDR3 DNA reads TGTGCCAGTAGTCCCGGGATTTATAATTCACCCCTCCACTTT. This translates into CASSPGIYNSPLHF.

This chain uses TRBV7-6 with TRBJ1-2; no clear D gene. The V and J ends lost 3 bases and 0 bases respectively, with 8 bases between them. Germline values: CDR1 SGHVS, CDR2 FNYEAQ. The length of the CDR3 is 14 residues. The CDR3 coding sequence is TGTGCCAGCAGCTTCTATGGTACTAACTATGGCTACACCTTC. Translated: CASSFYGTNYGYTF.

This clonotype was recorded at least ten times. The chain has TRBV6-1 and TRBJ1-5; possible D gene TRBD1, 5 bases. The CDR3 covers 16 residues. CDR1 and CDR2 from the germline V gene are MNHNS and SASEGT. Trimming took 2 bases from V and 3 from J, leaving 14 bases between them. CDR3 DNA sequence: TGTGCCAGCAGTGAACCCGGGACCGTAAACAATCAGCCCCAGCATTTT. It specifies CASSEPGTVNNQPQHF.

The rearrangement uses TRBV7-2 and TRBJ1-5; the D is unclear. Per the germline V gene, CDR1 is SGHTA and CDR2 is FQGNSA. The V end lost 1 base, the J end lost 5 bases, and 6 bases lay between the germline ends. The CDR3 loop spans 13 amino acids. CDR3 loop: CASSLGLDQPQHF. The CDR3 region has the DNA TGTGCCAGCAGCTTAGGACTCGATCAGCCCCAGCATTTT.

V gene TRBV2 combines with J gene TRBJ2-5, with D uncertain. Germline V gives CDR1 SNHLY, CDR2 FYNNEI. V lost 6 bases and J lost 5, with 13 bases in between. The CDR3 spans 13 residues. CDR3 sequence: CASREMAWETQYF. For the CDR3, the DNA is TGTGCCAGCAGGGAAATGGCTTGGGAGACCCAGTACTTC. Variable domain in full (rest from reference TRBV2 and TRBJ2-5): EPEVTQTPSHQVTQMGQEVILRCVPISNHLYFYWYRQILGQKVEFLVSFYNNEISEKSEIFDDQFSVERPDGSNFTLKIRSTKLEDSAMYFCASREMAWETQYFGPGTRLLVL.